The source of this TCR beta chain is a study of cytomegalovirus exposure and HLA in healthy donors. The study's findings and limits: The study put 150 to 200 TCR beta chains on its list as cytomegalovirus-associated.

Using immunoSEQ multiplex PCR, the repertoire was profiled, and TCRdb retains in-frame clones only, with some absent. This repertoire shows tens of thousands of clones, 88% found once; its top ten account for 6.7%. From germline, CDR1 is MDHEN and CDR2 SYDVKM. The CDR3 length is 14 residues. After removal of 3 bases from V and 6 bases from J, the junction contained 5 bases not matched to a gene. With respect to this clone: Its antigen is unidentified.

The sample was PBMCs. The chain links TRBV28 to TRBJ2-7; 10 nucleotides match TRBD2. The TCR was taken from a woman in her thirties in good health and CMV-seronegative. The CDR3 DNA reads TGTGCCAGCAGTTTGAGGCTAGCGGGAGTCGAGCAGTACTTC. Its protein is CASSLRLAGVEQYF.